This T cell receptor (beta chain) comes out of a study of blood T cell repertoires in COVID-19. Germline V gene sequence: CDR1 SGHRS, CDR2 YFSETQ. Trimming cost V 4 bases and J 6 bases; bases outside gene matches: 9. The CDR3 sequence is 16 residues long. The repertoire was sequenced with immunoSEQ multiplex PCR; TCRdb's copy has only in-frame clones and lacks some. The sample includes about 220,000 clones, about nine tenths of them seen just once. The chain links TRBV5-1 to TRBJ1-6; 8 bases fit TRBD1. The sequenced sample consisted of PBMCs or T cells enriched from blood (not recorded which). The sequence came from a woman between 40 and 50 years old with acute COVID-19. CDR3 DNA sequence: TGCGCCAGCAGCCCGGGACAGGCGACCTCTAATTCACCCCTCCACTTT. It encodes CASSPGQATSNSPLHF.